This T cell receptor (beta chain) stems from a study of blood T cell repertoires in COVID-19 (dated by TCRdb to the early 2020s). Background for the entire study: Samples from collaborators originated in the United States, Italy and Spain and spanned both the acute and convalescent phases of COVID-19. Where available, HLA class I and class II types were taken from metadata supplied by the sample provider and were not determined by assay-based typing. A freely available public database, intended as a resource for researchers studying the immune response to SARS-CoV-2, is where the repertoires were released. Nearly every sample came with metadata listing a de-identified subject ID, COVID-19 status, age in years and sex. The samples were drawn from the first 160 participants of the ongoing ImmuneRACE study and from under 1,500 subjects provided by 6 global collaborators. The prospective study material was composed of cDNA or gDNA derived from T cells, B-cell-depleted T cells, or PBMCs. Deeply sampled blood TCRbeta repertoires from subjects exposed to, actively infected with, or recovered from COVID-19 were included in the dataset. The investigation overall reported the following: How much clinical and demographic metadata was included differed by source and by participant, and the metadata was provided uncurated.

Collaborating institutions collected whole blood in K2EDTA tubes following their own protocols. For TCRbeta analysis, collaborators shipped samples in one of three forms: frozen whole blood, isolated PBMCs, or DNA extracted from either of those sample types. This clone was seen only a few times. What antigen it recognizes has not been identified. No base qualities exist here, and no much larger clone lies one base off it. Other DNA sequences in the same sample also yield this CDR3. TCRbeta CDR3 regions were amplified from genomic DNA using the immunoSEQ Assay, a bias-controlled multiplex PCR. The original pipeline was this. The number of nucleated cells in each sample was estimated by amplification of reference gene primers within the assay. Sequence reads were collapsed and filtered to measure the absolute abundance of every unique TCRbeta CDR3 rearrangement. Productive Simpson clonality was computed per sample as the square root of Simpson's diversity index over productive rearrangements. TCRdb obtained this table from immuneACCESS and retained in-frame rearrangements with V and J assigned. These tables miss some clones; where compared with another copy, unresolved V genes account for less than half of the shortfall, and the remainder is unexplained. V and J calls and clone size are given by that table; D and trimming were obtained from the DNA. The sample table holds 150,000 to 200,000 clones, of which around 85% were seen once. 2.1% of the sample is in the top ten clones.

Source material: peripheral blood. The clonotype comes from a man aged 65 to 85 with active or convalescent COVID-19.

The sequenced DNA is TGTGCCAGCAGCTTAGCGGCGGGTGCCTACAATGAGCAGTTCTTC. The resulting protein is CASSLAAGAYNEQFF. The sequence is built from TRBV7-2 and TRBJ2-1; the best D guess is TRBD2, with 5 bases matching. V and J lose 0 bases and 2 bases, and a span of 8 bases separates them. The CDR3, cysteine through phenylalanine, is 15 amino acids long. Of the read, only the CDR3 DNA is kept; its 45 bases are in frame from base 1. CDR1 and CDR2 are drawn from the germline V gene: SGHTA, FQGNSA.